A selection of T cell receptor beta chains follows, all from one sample in a study of shared clonotypes between healthy human individuals. Measured with immunoSEQ multiplex PCR; TCRdb has only the in-frame clones, and not every one. The table includes about 2.1 million clones, about 92% detected once. The sequencing sample was made of naive CD8+ T cells from PBMCs. All receptors derive from a man younger than 35 in good health. Some clones in this sample may be carry-over from other donors' samples. Each CDR3 is given with its conserved first and last residue.

j_gene | v_gene | CDR3aa
TRBJ1-5 | TRBV19 | CASSFHSPAALEDQHF
TRBJ2-7 | TRBV18 | CASSPLRQGAYEQYF
TRBJ2-1 | TRBV7-6 | CASSRTTSGSYNEQFF
TRBJ2-3 | TRBV4-3 | CASSQGVGADTQYF
TRBJ2-5 | TRBV18 | CASSHKTGKQETQYF
TRBJ2-1 | TRBV28 | CASSPRLAGGYNEQFF
TRBJ2-7 | TRBV6-4 | CASKDPGQSYEQYF
TRBJ1-4 | TRBV7-9 | CASSAGTTFNEKLFF
TRBJ2-5 | TRBV7-9 | CASSLVGQGAQETQYF
TRBJ1-1 | TRBV19 | CASSIDPSNTEAFF
TRBJ2-7 | TRBV27 | CASSYTNSLQYF
TRBJ1-5 | TRBV27 | CASSPGFSNQPQHF
TRBJ2-1 | TRBV7-8 | CASSLVGGQAGGNEQFF
TRBJ2-7 | TRBV30 | CAWSNTYEQYF
TRBJ2-1 | TRBV15 | CATSSEHSNNEQFF
TRBJ2-3 | TRBV29-1 | CSVIWQGGDTQYF
TRBJ2-1 | TRBV4-3 | CASSQDGEGVSEQFF
TRBJ2-7 | TRBV7-9 | CASSLAADRARSYEQYF
TRBJ2-3 | TRBV5-1 | CASKSRGTSGTDTQYF
TRBJ2-2 | TRBV7-2 | CASSFPSAGVAGELFF
TRBJ2-7 | TRBV4-3 | CASSRLLVTSYEQYF
TRBJ1-5 | TRBV27 | CASIFQRQPQHF
TRBJ1-2 | TRBV2 | CASRYNREGPDFYGYTF
TRBJ2-7 | TRBV7-2 | CASSWGPFGSSYEQYF
TRBJ1-1 | TRBV27 | CASSTQGGYEAFF
TRBJ2-4 | TRBV11-2 | CASSLDSRRDALSSIQYF
TRBJ1-1 | TRBV5-1 | CASSLDSSINTEAFF
TRBJ2-7 | TRBV7-6 | CASSGGGTYEQYF
TRBJ2-4 | TRBV15 | CATSRGDGQLAKNIQYF
TRBJ2-7 | TRBV27 | CASSWGLADYEQYF
TRBJ2-7 | TRBV13 | CASSARRTGSEQYF
TRBJ2-3 | TRBV27 | CASSLFSGLGTDTQYF
TRBJ1-1 | TRBV11-2 | CASRDRGLTEAFF
TRBJ2-3 | TRBV6-6 | CASSLLAGSSTDTQYF
TRBJ1-1 | TRBV7-8 | CASSPRVGITEAFF
TRBJ2-7 | TRBV7-9 | CASSKPGQAYEQYF
TRBJ1-2 | TRBV5-6 | CASSLFLQAPNYGYTF
TRBJ2-1 | TRBV5-1 | CASSLSNQQFF
TRBJ1-2 | TRBV5-6 | CASSHSSRGGYTF
TRBJ2-7 | TRBV7-9 | CASSSPGGVGDEQYF
TRBJ1-2 | TRBV4-2 | CASSYSGTGDGYTF